These 26 T cell receptor beta chains were all obtained from the same sample, sequenced in a study of breast tumors, draining lymph nodes, adjacent tissues. TCRdb itself ran the multiplex PCR reads through MiXCR, one entry per CDR3 protein. The sample consists of approximately 190,000 distinct CDR3 sequences, about 32% of them appearing once. Samples came from axillary lymph nodes draining the breast cancer. What was sequenced was axillary lymph node tissue. These receptors were taken from a female donor with breast cancer. Some clones in this sample may be carry-over from other donors' samples.

About this clonotype: One junction end disagrees with the germline gene, perhaps due to a read error. The rearrangement joins TRBV7-2 to TRBJ2-3; D not resolved. The CDR3 is 13 amino acids. CDR1 is SGHTA, CDR2 FQGNSA, per germline. DNA for the CDR3: TGTGCTAGCAGCCCCCAAGGCCCAGATACGCGGTATTTT. This gives the protein CASSPQGPDTRYF.

Note on this clonotype: A read error may be the cause here, since a much bigger clone is one base away. The chain employs TRBV20-1 and TRBJ2-1; TRBD2 matches at 12 bases. J gave up 6 bases and V 5 bases, and 8 bases lay outside the gene matches. The CDR3 sequence is 15 residues long. Per germline, CDR1 DFQATT and CDR2 SNEGSKA (reference sequence). CDR3 sequence reads: CSAAPGLAGPNEQFF. CDR3 sequence (DNA): TGCAGTGCTGCCCCAGGACTAGCGGGACCCAATGAGCAGTTCTTC.

In this sample, this clonotype turned up many times. The chain links TRBV7-8 to TRBJ1-2; D is perhaps TRBD1 (5 bases). Germline assignment: CDR1 SGHVS and CDR2 FQNEAQ. The CDR3 has 13 residues. Trimming removed 7 bases at V and 4 bases at J, with 13 bases between. DNA for the CDR3: TGTGCCAGCACATCTACCGGGGGCTATGGCTACACCTTC. It yields the protein CASTSTGGYGYTF.

In this sample, this clonotype turned up many times. The chain joins TRBV6-5 to TRBJ2-3, with D uncertain. V was trimmed by 0 bases and J by 3 bases, leaving 7 bases between them. This CDR3 region has 14 residues. Germline V gives CDR1 MNHEY, CDR2 SVGAGI. CDR3 protein: CASSYSRATDTQYF. The CDR3 bases are TGTGCCAGCAGTTACTCGAGAGCTACAGATACGCAGTATTTT.

Only a few counts were recorded for this clonotype. The genes are TRBV6-2 or TRBV6-3 and TRBJ2-7, with D unclear. Germline CDR1 is MNHEY and CDR2 is SVGEGT. The CDR3 length is 12 residues. V was cut by 5 bases and J by 3 bases, with 8 bases left in between. CDR3 in amino acids: CASSPSIYEQYF. CDR3 DNA: TGTGCCAGCAGTCCCTCCATCTACGAGCAGTACTTC.

Ten or more counts support this clonotype. CDR3 region: CASSQDSSGTGVSPLHF. As DNA, the CDR3 is TGTGCCAGCAGCCAAGATAGCAGTGGGACAGGGGTTTCACCCCTCCACTTT. J is TRBJ1-6 and V is TRBV3-1; TRBD1 agrees at 10 bases. Germline loops: CDR1 LGHDT, CDR2 YNNKEL (reference sequence). The J segment lost 9 bases and the V segment lost 0 bases, leaving 8 bases of the junction unmatched. The CDR3 runs 17 residues.

This chain joins TRBV20-1 and TRBJ1-1; weak D call: TRBD1 (5 bases). Deletions cut 3 bases from V and 5 bases from J, with 10 bases between. The germline CDR1 and CDR2 sequences are DFQATT and SNEGSKA (reference sequence). The CDR3 runs 12 residues. In DNA form, the CDR3 reads TGCAGTGCTAGGGGGGTGGGGACTGAAGCTTTCTTT. Translating gives CSARGVGTEAFF.

In regard to this clonotype: The junction departs from the called germline gene at one end, perhaps through a read error. This rearrangement joins TRBV3-1 to TRBJ2-5, with D perhaps TRBD1 (5 bases). The CDR3 consists of 15 residues. Germline V gives CDR1 LGHDT, CDR2 YNNKEL (reference sequence). This CDR3 reads CASSLPGTGQETRYF. CDR3 in DNA: TGTGCCAGCAGCCTCCCGGGCACAGGACAAGAGACCCGGTACTTC.

This clonotype was seen at least ten times. The V and J genes are TRBV9 and TRBJ2-7; 7 bases map to TRBD2. Trimming cost V 4 bases and J 1 base; bases outside gene matches: 8. The CDR3 runs 15 residues. Germline CDR1 is SGDLS and CDR2 is YYNGEE. Written as DNA, the CDR3 is TGTGCCAGCAGCATCAGCCCGGGGGGATCCTACGAGCAGTACTTC. Residues: CASSISPGGSYEQYF.

This clonotype was recorded many times. The rearrangement uses TRBV29-1 and TRBJ2-3; 9 bases are shared with TRBD2. The J segment lost 2 bases and the V segment lost 6 bases, leaving 9 bases of the junction unmatched. Germline-derived CDR1 and CDR2 are SQVTM and ANQGSEA. There are 15 residues in the CDR3. As DNA, the CDR3 is TGCAGCGTGGTAGGCGGGAGGGCGGACACAGATACGCAGTATTTT. Residues: CSVVGGRADTDTQYF.

A note on this clonotype: A single base separates this from a much larger clone, so it may be a read error. The V gene is TRBV7-3, the J gene TRBJ2-1; weak D call: TRBD1 (6 bases). The CDR3 runs 14 residues. CDR1 and CDR2 from the germline V gene are SGHTA and FQGTGA. CDR3 sequence: CASSFGQSYNGQFF. In DNA form, the CDR3 reads TGTGCCAGCAGCTTTGGACAGTCCTACAATGGGCAGTTCTTC.

This clonotype has ten or more counts. The chain employs TRBV7-9 and TRBJ2-7; the D is unclear. Between the trimmed V and J ends, which lost 6 bases and 7 bases, there was a span of 10 bases. CDR3 length: 11 amino acids. The V gene's germline CDR1 is SEHNR and CDR2 FQNEAQ (reference sequence). The CDR3 is CASRQGEEQYF. Here the CDR3 DNA reads TGTGCCAGCAGACAAGGAGAAGAGCAGTACTTC. The whole variable domain, remainder taken from reference TRBV7-9 and TRBJ2-7, is DTGVSQNPRHKITKRGQNVTFRCDPISEHNRLYWYRQTLGQGPEFLTYFQNEAQLEKSRLLSDRFSAERPKGSFSTLEIQRTEQGDSAMYLCASRQGEEQYFGPGTRLTVT.

The sample holds many counts of this clonotype. This chain joins TRBV7-6 and TRBJ2-7; D possibly corresponds to TRBD2 (5 bases). V was cut by 5 bases and J by 0 bases, with 11 bases left in between. CDR3 length equals 14 residues. CDR1 SGHVS and CDR2 FNYEAQ come from the germline V gene. Written as DNA, the CDR3 is TGTGCCAGCAGCCAACTAGACCGCTCCTACGAGCAGTACTTC. Translating gives CASSQLDRSYEQYF.

This clonotype was counted ten times or more. The chain couples TRBV12-3 or TRBV12-4 to TRBJ2-1; 11 nucleotides match TRBD2. The CDR3 has 17 amino acids. V was pared by 5 bases and J by 5 bases, with 11 bases of the junction left unmatched. The CDR3 nucleotides read TGTGCCAGCAGTCCGACTCTCGGTAGCGGGGGGGACAATGAGCAGTTCTTC. It encodes CASSPTLGSGGDNEQFF.

The chain employs TRBV12-3 or TRBV12-4 and TRBJ1-3; D is unresolved. This CDR3 has 15 amino acids. V was clipped by 3 bases and J by 14 bases, with 23 bases between them. The CDR3 spells CASSLDRSSGNIVYF. In DNA, the CDR3 is TGTGCCAGCAGTTTGGACCGGAGCTCTGGAAACATCGTATATTTT.

This clonotype was counted many times. J is TRBJ2-1 and V is TRBV7-8, with TRBD2 as a possible D gene (5 bases). Deletions cut 0 bases from V and 4 bases from J, with 13 bases between. Germline V gene data show CDR1 as SGHVS and CDR2 as FQNEAQ. The CDR3 length is 16 residues. CDR3 residues: CASSLALASLYNEQFF. In DNA form, the CDR3 reads TGTGCCAGCAGCTTAGCCTTGGCTAGCCTTTACAATGAGCAGTTCTTC.

This clonotype was counted at least ten times. The rearrangement joins TRBV20-1 to TRBJ2-1, with D hard to call. Trimming took 0 bases from V and 0 from J, leaving 15 bases between them. This CDR3 has 17 amino acids. Germline V gene lookup returns CDR1 DFQATT and CDR2 SNEGSKA (reference sequence). This CDR3 reads CSARDPSDESSYNEQFF. In nucleotides, the CDR3 is TGCAGTGCTAGAGATCCGTCTGACGAGAGCTCCTACAATGAGCAGTTCTTC.

This clonotype came up a few times. A much more abundant neighbour one base away suggests this may be a read error. The chain uses TRBV5-4 and TRBJ2-1; D remains ambiguous. Germline V CDR1 and CDR2: SGHNT, YYREEE (reference sequence). The CDR3 is 11 amino acids. CDR3 amino acids: CASNFNNAQFF. The CDR3 nucleotides read TGTGCCAGCAACTTCAACAATGCGCAGTTCTTC.

The table lists this clonotype with many counts. The chain joins TRBV7-2 to TRBJ2-2, with D tentatively TRBD2 (7 bases). Germline V gene data show CDR1 as SGHTA and CDR2 as FQGNSA. The CDR3 covers 15 residues. Deletions cut 5 bases from V and 1 base from J, with 11 bases between. CDR3 sequence reads: CASSRRGGNTGELFF. In DNA form, the CDR3 reads TGTGCCAGCAGCCGTAGGGGGGGGAACACCGGGGAGCTGTTTTTT.

This clonotype has at least ten counts. This chain uses TRBV7-9 with TRBJ2-3; possibly TRBD2 for D (6 bases). The CDR3 contains 14 residues. Trimming took 7 bases from V and 4 from J, leaving 15 bases between them. Germline-derived CDR1 and CDR2 are SEHNR and FQNEAQ (reference sequence). Written as DNA, the CDR3 is TGTGCCAGCATCTCCGGGGAGGTAGCAGATACGCAGTATTTT. Its protein product is CASISGEVADTQYF.

This clonotype was detected only once. This chain uses TRBV7-2 with TRBJ2-5, with D possibly matching TRBD2 (6 bases). Germline V gene data show CDR1 as SGHTA and CDR2 as FQGNSA. CDR3 length: 18 residues. With 5 bases removed from V and 5 bases from J, the gap between germline ends came to 27 bases. The CDR3 DNA sequence: TGTGCCAGCAGCCCACCGGAGGGGCCGGTCCGGGGAGAGGAGACCCAGTACTTC. This translates into CASSPPEGPVRGEETQYF.

This clonotype was seen a few times. This chain connects TRBV5-1 to TRBJ1-1, with a possible D match to TRBD1 (5 bases). Germline CDR1 and CDR2: SGHRS and YFSETQ. CDR3 size: 15 residues. The V and J ends lost 0 bases and 1 base respectively, with 10 bases between them. CDR3 amino acids: CASSLGQTGNTEAFF. Here the CDR3 DNA reads TGCGCCAGCAGCTTGGGACAAACAGGGAACACTGAAGCTTTCTTT.

This clonotype was observed at least ten times. CDR3 DNA: TGTGCCAGCAGCAGGCGGGGGGCCTCCCCCTACGAGCAGTACTTC. Its protein is CASSRRGASPYEQYF. The chain carries TRBV5-8 and TRBJ2-7, with TRBD2 matching 8 bases. Germline lookup yields CDR1 SGHTS and CDR2 YDEGEE. The CDR3 length is 15 residues. V lost 4 bases and J lost 2; bases outside the gene matches: 8.

The chain has TRBV12-3 or TRBV12-4 and TRBJ2-6; 13 bases fit TRBD2. CDR3 size: 18 residues. Germline trimming cut 9 bases from V and 1 base from J; bases unmatched to any gene: 9. The CDR3 sequence is CASGGRLAGGSGANVLTF. The CDR3 nucleotides read TGTGCCAGTGGGGGAAGACTAGCGGGAGGTTCTGGGGCCAACGTCCTGACTTTC.

This clonotype was observed a handful of times. The V call is TRBV6-2 or TRBV6-3, the J call TRBJ1-5, with TRBD1 as a possible D gene (6 bases). CDR3 length equals 15 residues. Germline V CDR1 and CDR2: MNHEY, SVGEGT. The germline V and J ends were trimmed by 4 bases and 0 bases, with 10 bases remaining between them. The CDR3: CASSLGAYSNQPQHF. CDR3 coding DNA: TGTGCCAGCAGTTTGGGGGCTTATAGCAATCAGCCCCAGCATTTT.

This clonotype has a count of ten or more. The chain joins TRBV10-2 to TRBJ1-5; D is perhaps TRBD1 (6 bases). From germline, CDR1 is WSHSY and CDR2 SAAADI. The length of the CDR3 is 14 residues. V was trimmed by 6 bases and J by 5 bases, leaving 14 bases between them. The CDR3 DNA follows: TGCGCCAGCAGCGCGGACAGAATCTATCAGCCCCAGCATTTT. Amino acids: CASSADRIYQPQHF.